This is a list of T cell receptor beta chains from one sample in a study of cytomegalovirus exposure and HLA in healthy donors. Clones were sequenced by immunoSEQ multiplex PCR, and TCRdb holds only the in-frame ones, with some missing. The repertoire holds 150,000 or so clones, with less than 75% as singletons. Source material: PBMCs. Source of these receptors: a girl aged 10 to 17 in good health and CMV-seronegative. CDR3s include the opening cysteine and the closing phenylalanine or tryptophan. D genes are given only for firm matches. The listing skips clone size in some rows; elsewhere it reads once, few, many or a size class.

J gene | V gene | D gene | clone size | CDR3 DNA | CDR3 protein
TRBJ2-7 | TRBV6-1 | . | once | TGTGCCAGCAGTGAATCCACCGCCGGGGTCGAGCAGTACTTC | CASSESTAGVEQYF
TRBJ2-5 | TRBV7-6 | . | . | TGTGCCAGCAGCTCTCGCCTAACGGAGACCCAGTACTTC | CASSSRLTETQYF
TRBJ2-7 | TRBV2 | . | . | TGTGCCAGCAGTGAAGGGCTAGCGAACACCTACGAGCAGTACTTC | CASSEGLANTYEQYF
TRBJ2-6 | TRBV10-2 | TRBD1 | . | TGCGCCAGCAGTGAGCCGGGACAGGGGGCGGGCGGGGCCAACGTCCTGACTTTC | CASSEPGQGAGGANVLTF
TRBJ2-2 | TRBV27 | TRBD1 | . | TGTGCCAGCAGTGGAGACAGGGTGGACACCGGGGAGCTGTTTTTT | CASSGDRVDTGELFF
TRBJ1-6 | TRBV2 | TRBD1 | once | TGTGCCAGCAGCCCCAGACAGGGGGCGGAATCACCCCTCCACTTT | CASSPRQGAESPLHF
TRBJ1-2 | TRBV25-1 | . | . | TGTGCCAGCGCCTCCCTCCCGGGGGGCTACACCTTC | CASASLPGGYTF
TRBJ1-5 | TRBV7-8 | . | few | TGTGCCAGCGGCCCGGGACACAGCAATCAGCCCCAGCATTTT | CASGPGHSNQPQHF
TRBJ2-7 | TRBV7-9 | . | . | TGTGCCAGCAGCGTCGTGTACTACGAGCAGTACTTC | CASSVVYYEQYF
TRBJ2-7 | TRBV6-5 | . | . | TGTGCCAGCAGTCCGGGGCGGGGGCTGTCCTACGAGCAGTACTTC | CASSPGRGLSYEQYF
TRBJ1-1 | TRBV14 | . | . | TGTGCCAGCAGCCGCCTACCGAAGACAGGCAGGACTGAAGCTTTCTTT | CASSRLPKTGRTEAFF
TRBJ1-1 | TRBV7-9 | . | few | TGTGCCAGCAGCCGCAGCGGGGGGAAGACTGAAGCTTTCTTT | CASSRSGGKTEAFF
TRBJ1-1 | TRBV9 | TRBD1 | . | TGTGCCAGCAGCACGAACACAGGGGTCGGCACTGAAGCTTTCTTT | CASSTNTGVGTEAFF
TRBJ2-7 | TRBV11-3 | . | few | TGTGCCAGCAGCCTAACCGGGACAAGCGCCACCGAGCAGTACTTC | CASSLTGTSATEQYF
TRBJ2-3 | TRBV7-3 | TRBD1 | once | TGTGCCAGCAGCTTCGGGACAGGGAGCACAGATACGCAGTATTTT | CASSFGTGSTDTQYF
TRBJ1-2 | TRBV19 | . | . | TGTGCCAGTACCACCGCGGGGGGCCCTAACTATGGCTACACCTTC | CASTTAGGPNYGYTF
TRBJ2-7 | TRBV5-1 | . | . | TGCGCCAGCAGCTTGGTGGGAGAGTTGGACGAGCAGTACTTC | CASSLVGELDEQYF
TRBJ1-1 | TRBV11-2 | TRBD1 | . | TGTGCCAGCAGCTCCCTTTCCCGACGACAGGGGCGGTCGAACACTGAAGCTTTCTTT | CASSSLSRRQGRSNTEAFF
TRBJ2-1 | TRBV7-6 | . | . | TGTGCCAGCACCCGGGGCGGAGGGGGGGGCATGGATGAGCAGTTCTTC | CASTRGGGGGMDEQFF
TRBJ1-1 | TRBV27 | . | . | TGTGCCAGCAGTCCAGCTGGCGGCCCGGCCACTGAAGCTTTCTTT | CASSPAGGPATEAFF
TRBJ1-3 | TRBV2 | TRBD1 | . | TGTGCCAGCAGTGAGTTGGGACAGGGCTCTGGAAACACCATATATTTT | CASSELGQGSGNTIYF
TRBJ2-7 | TRBV7-3 | . | . | TGTGCCAGCAGCTTACCGGTTTACGAGCAGTACTTC | CASSLPVYEQYF